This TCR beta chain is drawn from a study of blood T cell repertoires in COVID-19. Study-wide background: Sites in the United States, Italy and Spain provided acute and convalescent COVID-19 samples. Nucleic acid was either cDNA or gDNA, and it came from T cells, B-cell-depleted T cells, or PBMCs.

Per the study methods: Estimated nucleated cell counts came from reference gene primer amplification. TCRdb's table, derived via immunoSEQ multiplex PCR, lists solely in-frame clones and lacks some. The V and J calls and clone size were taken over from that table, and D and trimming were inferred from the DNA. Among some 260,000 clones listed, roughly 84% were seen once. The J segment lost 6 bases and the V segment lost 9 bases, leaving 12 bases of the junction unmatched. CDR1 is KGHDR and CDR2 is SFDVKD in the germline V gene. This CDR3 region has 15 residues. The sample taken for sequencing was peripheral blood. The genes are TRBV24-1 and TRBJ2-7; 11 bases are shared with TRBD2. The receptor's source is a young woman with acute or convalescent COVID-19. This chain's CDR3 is CATEGFGLAGGEQYF. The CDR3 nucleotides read TGTGCCACCGAGGGGTTCGGGCTAGCGGGAGGCGAGCAGTACTTC.